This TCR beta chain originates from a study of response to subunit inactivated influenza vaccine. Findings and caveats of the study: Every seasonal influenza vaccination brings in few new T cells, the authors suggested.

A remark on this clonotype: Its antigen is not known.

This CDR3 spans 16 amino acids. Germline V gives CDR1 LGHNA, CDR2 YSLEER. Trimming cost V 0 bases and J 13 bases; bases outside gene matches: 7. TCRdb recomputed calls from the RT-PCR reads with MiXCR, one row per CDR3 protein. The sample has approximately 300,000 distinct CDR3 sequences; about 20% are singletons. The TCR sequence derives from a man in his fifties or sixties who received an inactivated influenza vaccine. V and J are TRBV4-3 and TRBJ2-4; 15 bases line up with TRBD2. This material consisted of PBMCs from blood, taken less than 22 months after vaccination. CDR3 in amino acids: CASSQEGGLAGGSQYF. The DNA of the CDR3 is TGCGCCAGCAGCCAAGAAGGTGGACTAGCGGGGGGGTCCCAGTACTTC.